The 22 T cell receptor beta chains below were found in one sample sequenced in a study of blood T cell repertoires in COVID-19. Libraries were prepared by immunoSEQ multiplex PCR; TCRdb keeps only in-frame clonotypes and omits some of them. The sample holds around 160,000 clones, around 84% seen once. The sequencing input was peripheral blood. The receptor source for this set is a human donor in a cohort sampled during active COVID-19.

The J gene is TRBJ2-2, the V gene TRBV5-4, with D maybe TRBD1 (5 bases). CDR1 is SGHNT, CDR2 YYREEE, per germline (reference sequence). V dropped 4 bases and J dropped 4 bases, with 11 bases sitting between them. The CDR3 has 14 residues. The CDR3 sequence: CASSLDKITGELFF. The CDR3 nucleotides are TGTGCCAGCAGCCTGGACAAAATCACCGGGGAGCTGTTTTTT.

The chain is built from TRBV27 and TRBJ2-3; TRBD2 is a possible D gene (5 bases). The V gene's germline CDR1 is MNHEY and CDR2 SMNVEV (reference sequence). The CDR3 is made up of 15 amino acids. V was trimmed by 3 bases and J by 2 bases, leaving 12 bases between them. The CDR3 here is CASSFVRVPTDTQYF. The CDR3 nucleotides read TGTGCCAGCAGTTTTGTGAGGGTACCCACAGATACGCAGTATTTT.

The gene calls are TRBV30 and TRBJ1-1, with 7 bases that match TRBD1. The germline V gene has CDR1 GTSNPN and CDR2 SVGIG (reference sequence). V trimming: 1 base; J trimming: 7 bases; junction bases outside the gene matches: 3. The CDR3 spans 12 residues. As DNA, the CDR3 is TGTGCCTGGAGTGGACAGGGATTTGAAGCTTTCTTT. It codes for CAWSGQGFEAFF.

This chain joins TRBV28 and TRBJ1-2; TRBD1 aligns across 8 bases. The CDR3 length is 14 residues. Germline values: CDR1 MDHEN, CDR2 SYDVKM. V was pared by 5 bases and J by 6 bases, with 8 bases of the junction left unmatched. The CDR3 DNA follows: TGTGCCAGCAGTGCAGGACAGGGTTCCGATGGCTACACCTTC. Translation: CASSAGQGSDGYTF.

This sequence joins TRBV9 and TRBJ2-5, with TRBD2 matching over 7 bases. Germline loops: CDR1 SGDLS, CDR2 YYNGEE. V was pared by 0 bases and J by 5 bases, with 7 bases of the junction left unmatched. The CDR3 loop spans 15 amino acids. The CDR3 sequence: CASSVETGRGETQYF. DNA for the CDR3: TGTGCCAGCAGCGTAGAGACGGGGAGGGGTGAGACCCAGTACTTC. Complete variable domain (other parts from reference TRBV9 and TRBJ2-5): DSGVTQTPKHLITATGQRVTLRCSPRSGDLSVYWYQQSLDQGLQFLIQYYNGEERAKGNILERFSAQQFPDLHSELNLSSLELGDSALYFCASSVETGRGETQYFGPGTRLLVL.

This clone was seen just once. This chain links TRBV14 with TRBJ1-1, with D hard to call. CDR3 length equals 13 residues. Looked up from germline, CDR1 is SGHDN and CDR2 is FVKESK. V lost 4 bases to trimming and J lost 6 bases, with 12 bases between them. Here the CDR3 DNA reads TGTGCCAGCAGCCCAATACCCGGGGCTGAAGCTTTCTTT. Its protein is CASSPIPGAEAFF.

The chain carries TRBV4-2 and TRBJ2-1; D not resolved. V shed 0 bases and J shed 6 bases, with 6 bases lying between them. The CDR3 length is 13 residues. Germline values: CDR1 LGHNA, CDR2 YNFKEQ. In DNA form, the CDR3 reads TGTGCCAGCAGCCAAGATTGGCTCAATGAGCAGTTCTTC. Translating it yields CASSQDWLNEQFF.

The V call is TRBV19, the J call TRBJ1-2, with 7 bases aligning to TRBD1. The V segment lost 6 bases and the J segment 1 base; nucleotides outside the gene matches: 8. The CDR3 spans 15 residues. Germline assignment: CDR1 LNHDA and CDR2 SQIVND (reference sequence). In DNA, the CDR3 is TGTGCCAGTAGGCAAACGGGACAGCATAACTATGGCTACACCTTC. Encoded protein: CASRQTGQHNYGYTF.

Here the CDR3 DNA reads TGCGCCAGCACAGGGGTCACCATGAACACTGAAGCTTTCTTT. Encoded protein: CASTGVTMNTEAFF. This rearrangement joins TRBV4-1 to TRBJ1-1, with a weak D call TRBD1 (6 bases). Trimming pared 7 bases from V and 0 bases from J, leaving 12 bases between. Germline loops: CDR1 MGHRA, CDR2 YSYEKL. This CDR3 has 14 residues.

The chain has TRBV5-6 and TRBJ1-3; D not resolved. Trimming took 0 bases from V and 4 from J, leaving 5 bases between them. Germline-derived CDR1 and CDR2 are SGHDT and YYEEEE. This CDR3 is 13 amino acids long. The CDR3 is CASSLVRGNTIYF. In DNA form, the CDR3 reads TGTGCCAGCAGCTTGGTCAGAGGAAACACCATATATTTT. The full variable domain, rest sourced from reference TRBV5-6 and TRBJ1-3, is DAGVTQSPTHLIKTRGQQVTLRCSPKSGHDTVSWYQQALGQGPQFIFQYYEEEERQRGNFPDRFSGHQFPNYSSELNVNALLLGDSALYLCASSLVRGNTIYFGEGSWLTVV.

The sample holds a few counts of this clone. V is TRBV7-2 and J is TRBJ1-5; the match to TRBD1 covers 7 bases. This CDR3 spans 15 amino acids. Germline CDR1 reads SGHTA; CDR2 reads FQGNSA. Trimming removed 5 bases from V and 3 bases from J; junction bases left unmatched: 7. This CDR3 reads CASSRQGVDNQPQHF. The CDR3 DNA sequence: TGTGCCAGCAGCAGGCAGGGGGTGGACAATCAGCCCCAGCATTTT.

The chain links TRBV19 to TRBJ1-4, with unresolved D. Germline CDR1 LNHDA, CDR2 SQIVND (reference sequence). The V and J ends lost 5 bases and 0 bases respectively, with 10 bases between them. The CDR3 runs to 15 residues. The CDR3 loop is CASSARGTTNEKLFF. Here the CDR3 DNA reads TGTGCCAGTAGTGCCCGAGGAACAACTAATGAAAAACTGTTTTTT.

This clone was observed a few times. The rearrangement joins TRBV11-3 to TRBJ1-2, with TRBD1 identical over 9 bases. CDR1 is SGHNT and CDR2 is YENEEA in the germline V gene. J gave up 5 bases and V 4 bases, and 8 bases lay outside the gene matches. The CDR3 length is 15 residues. The CDR3 DNA follows: TGTGCCAGCAGCTCAAGGACAGGGGCCACTTATGGCTACACCTTC. Amino acid sequence: CASSSRTGATYGYTF.

The chain uses TRBV4-3 and TRBJ2-2, with D perhaps TRBD1 (5 bases). V was clipped by 0 bases and J by 8 bases, with 13 bases between them. The CDR3 spans 15 residues. Germline V CDR1 and CDR2: LGHNA, YSLEER. For the CDR3, the DNA is TGCGCCAGCAGCCAAGATCTCCGACAGAGGGGGGAGCTGTTTTTT. It yields the protein CASSQDLRQRGELFF.

The chain is built from TRBV30 and TRBJ2-3, with TRBD1 matching over 8 bases. The CDR3 length is 15 residues. Trimming took 5 bases from V and 0 from J; bases not matched to a gene: 7. Per the germline V gene, CDR1 is GTSNPN and CDR2 is SVGIG (reference sequence). The CDR3 DNA reads TGTGCCTGGGAACGACAGGGGATCAGCACAGATACGCAGTATTTT. Translating gives CAWERQGISTDTQYF.

The chain couples TRBV6-5 to TRBJ1-2, with D possibly matching TRBD1 (5 bases). The CDR3 covers 15 residues. V lost 2 bases and J lost 4, with 14 bases in between. Germline V lookup: CDR1 MNHEY, CDR2 SVGAGI. The CDR3 is CASSYDAQGFYGYTF. DNA for the CDR3: TGTGCCAGCAGTTACGACGCCCAGGGATTCTATGGCTACACCTTC.

The chain couples TRBV18 to TRBJ1-1; a weak D match, TRBD1 (6 bases). Trimming shortened V by 1 base and J by 1 base, and 7 bases separated the two germline ends. Germline CDR1 and CDR2: KGHSH and LQKENI. The CDR3 is 14 residues long. The CDR3 spells CASSPLGGNTEAFF. The CDR3 DNA reads as TGTGCCAGCTCACCACTAGGGGGGAACACTGAAGCTTTCTTT.

In nucleotides, the CDR3 is TGTGCCAGCAGCCCGGTCGATAGCAATCAGCCCCAGCATTTT. This codes for CASSPVDSNQPQHF. The rearrangement joins TRBV7-9 to TRBJ1-5; no firm D call. This CDR3 contains 14 residues. Germline CDR1 SEHNR, CDR2 FQNEAQ (reference sequence). The V gene lost 5 bases and the J gene lost 0 bases, with 8 bases spanning the gap.

The chain links TRBV5-1 to TRBJ1-4; no clear D gene. CDR1 and CDR2 (germline): SGHRS, YFSETQ. The V end was cut by 0 bases, the J end by 0 bases, with 9 bases between. This CDR3 region has 16 residues. The CDR3 coding sequence is TGCGCCAGCAGCTTGGTGCCGGGAGCAACTAATGAAAAACTGTTTTTT. The encoded protein is CASSLVPGATNEKLFF.

The chain employs TRBV5-4 and TRBJ2-7; a weak D match, TRBD2 (7 bases). Near its end, the DNA agrees better with TRBJ2-5, so the J call may be wrong. This CDR3 spans 15 amino acids. Germline CDR1 and CDR2: SGHNT and YYREEE (reference sequence). CDR3 residues: CASSSPGGGGETQYF. In DNA, the CDR3 is TGTGCCAGCAGCTCCCCAGGAGGGGGGGGTGAGACCCAGTACTTC.

The chain has TRBV19 and TRBJ1-2, with a possible D match to TRBD1 (6 bases). This CDR3 is built from 15 residues. Trimming removed 7 bases from V and 2 bases from J, with 17 bases in between. Germline V lookup: CDR1 LNHDA, CDR2 SQIVND (reference sequence). The CDR3: CASKPGGGANYGYTF. CDR3 bases: TGTGCCAGTAAACCCGGGGGGGGCGCGAACTATGGCTACACCTTC.

The chain combines TRBV24-1 with TRBJ2-2; 8 bases agree with TRBD1. CDR3 length equals 15 residues. With 6 bases clipped from V and 3 bases from J, the junction kept 5 bases outside the gene matches. CDR1 is KGHDR and CDR2 is SFDVKD in the germline V gene. CDR3 loop: CATSWTGRDTGELFF. The DNA for the CDR3 is TGTGCCACCAGTTGGACAGGGCGCGACACCGGGGAGCTGTTTTTT.